A selection of T cell receptor beta chains follows, all from one sample in a study of blood T cell repertoires in COVID-19. Data came from immunoSEQ multiplex PCR; TCRdb stores just in-frame clones and leaves some out. The table includes around 100,000 clones, 70% to 80% detected once. Sequencing used peripheral blood. Receptors were obtained from a man aged 55 to 70 with active or convalescent COVID-19. Both conserved end residues are part of each CDR3. The order of the fields is D gene, V gene, clone size, J gene, CDR3 protein, CDR3 DNA. D genes are given only for firm matches. Clone size appears in some rows only: once, few, many, or a class for an expanded clone.

D: NA
V: TRBV4-1
size: NA
J: TRBJ2-1
CDR3: CASSQRRLADEQFF
DNA: TGCGCCAGCAGCCAAAGGAGACTTGCGGATGAGCAGTTCTTC

D: NA
V: TRBV4-3
size: NA
J: TRBJ1-1
CDR3: CASSQDRVNRALRGTEAFF
DNA: TGCGCCAGCAGCCAAGATCGAGTAAACAGGGCTTTACGAGGCACTGAAGCTTTCTTT

D: TRBD1
V: TRBV2
size: once
J: TRBJ1-2
CDR3: CASRTGTGNLNYGYTF
DNA: TGTGCCAGCAGAACCGGGACAGGAAACCTTAACTATGGCTACACCTTC

D: TRBD2
V: TRBV4-2
size: NA
J: TRBJ2-2
CDR3: CASSQGPGLATGELFF
DNA: TGTGCCAGCAGCCAAGGCCCGGGACTAGCTACCGGGGAGCTGTTTTTT

D: TRBD1
V: TRBV28
size: NA
J: TRBJ1-1
CDR3: CASSSRSTGENTEAFF
DNA: TGTGCCAGCAGTTCTCGATCGACAGGGGAGAACACTGAAGCTTTCTTT

D: NA
V: TRBV2
size: NA
J: TRBJ2-2
CDR3: CASSVVRTGELFF
DNA: TGTGCCAGCAGTGTTGTGCGAACCGGGGAGCTGTTTTTT

D: NA
V: TRBV19
size: NA
J: TRBJ2-2
CDR3: CASSIDTVWANTGELFF
DNA: TGTGCCAGTAGTATAGATACAGTATGGGCGAACACCGGGGAGCTGTTTTTT

D: NA
V: TRBV7-2
size: once
J: TRBJ2-3
CDR3: CASSQTSSYGDTQYF
DNA: TGTGCCAGCAGCCAGACGTCTAGCTACGGAGATACGCAGTATTTT

D: NA
V: TRBV5-1
size: NA
J: TRBJ1-4
CDR3: CASSLAARANEKLFF
DNA: TGCGCCAGCAGCTTGGCCGCTCGGGCTAATGAAAAACTGTTTTTT

D: NA
V: TRBV6-5
size: NA
J: TRBJ1-2
CDR3: CASSSGGAEGYGYTF
DNA: TGTGCCAGCAGTTCCGGGGGAGCCGAGGGCTATGGCTACACCTTC

D: TRBD2
V: TRBV7-6
size: NA
J: TRBJ2-3
CDR3: CASSLSSGPQDTQYF
DNA: TGTGCCAGCAGCTTATCTAGCGGACCACAAGATACGCAGTATTTT

D: NA
V: TRBV19
size: many
J: TRBJ2-7
CDR3: CASSSSGSYEQYF
DNA: TGTGCCAGTAGTTCGTCGGGCTCCTACGAGCAGTACTTC

D: NA
V: TRBV2
size: NA
J: TRBJ2-5
CDR3: CASRPGVETQYF
DNA: TGTGCCAGCAGGCCAGGGGTGGAGACCCAGTACTTC

D: TRBD2
V: TRBV5-1
size: NA
J: TRBJ2-1
CDR3: CASSPTSGTIGNEQFF
DNA: TGCGCCAGCAGCCCTACTAGCGGGACCATAGGCAATGAGCAGTTCTTC

D: NA
V: TRBV7-9
size: NA
J: TRBJ2-2
CDR3: CASSFSVTGELFF
DNA: TGTGCCAGCAGCTTCTCCGTCACCGGGGAGCTGTTTTTT

D: NA
V: TRBV30
size: once
J: TRBJ1-2
CDR3: CAWRPGGQGYGYTF
DNA: TGTGCCTGGAGACCGGGGGGGCAGGGCTATGGCTACACCTTC

D: TRBD1
V: TRBV2
size: few
J: TRBJ1-4
CDR3: CASSGVRGQVNEKLFF
DNA: TGTGCCAGCAGTGGAGTTCGGGGACAGGTTAATGAAAAACTGTTTTTT

D: NA
V: TRBV7-9
size: NA
J: TRBJ2-2
CDR3: CASSLQGTGELFF
DNA: TGTGCCAGCAGCTTACAGGGAACCGGGGAGCTGTTTTTT

D: NA
V: TRBV21-1
size: NA
J: TRBJ1-5
CDR3: CASSKAPGQPQHF
DNA: TGTGCCAGCAGCAAAGCACCAGGGCAGCCCCAGCATTTT

D: TRBD1
V: TRBV5-5
size: few
J: TRBJ2-1
CDR3: CASSGRGRVSYNEQFF
DNA: TGTGCCAGCAGCGGCAGGGGGCGGGTCTCCTACAATGAGCAGTTCTTC

D: TRBD1
V: TRBV6-5
size: NA
J: TRBJ2-3
CDR3: CASSTGQGATDTQYF
DNA: TGTGCCAGCAGCACCGGACAGGGGGCAACAGATACGCAGTATTTT

D: NA
V: TRBV7-2
size: NA
J: TRBJ1-2
CDR3: CASSLVRQVYGYTF
DNA: TGTGCCAGCAGCTTAGTTCGGCAGGTCTATGGCTACACCTTC

D: TRBD1
V: TRBV7-2
size: once
J: TRBJ2-1
CDR3: CASSFQGVVNEQFF
DNA: TGTGCCAGCAGCTTTCAGGGGGTAGTTAATGAGCAGTTCTTC

D: TRBD2
V: TRBV7-9
size: NA
J: TRBJ2-1
CDR3: CASSPRGLREWEQFF
DNA: TGTGCCAGCAGCCCCCGGGGACTGCGGGAGTGGGAGCAGTTCTTC

D: NA
V: TRBV10-2
size: NA
J: TRBJ2-5
CDR3: CASASQSGETQYF
DNA: TGCGCCAGCGCTAGTCAAAGCGGGGAGACCCAGTACTTC

D: NA
V: TRBV7-3
size: once
J: TRBJ2-7
CDR3: CASSLNPEGEQYF
DNA: TGTGCCAGCAGCTTGAACCCTGAGGGCGAGCAGTACTTC

D: TRBD2
V: TRBV6-5
size: NA
J: TRBJ2-5
CDR3: CASSSSGGRQETQYF
DNA: TGTGCCAGCAGTTCTAGCGGGGGGCGTCAGGAGACCCAGTACTTC

D: NA
V: TRBV12-3/TRBV12-4
size: few
J: TRBJ1-5
CDR3: CASRLAPQPQHF
DNA: TGTGCCAGCAGGCTAGCCCCTCAGCCCCAGCATTTT

D: TRBD2
V: TRBV6-5
size: NA
J: TRBJ2-1
CDR3: CASSSSGGAFNEQFF
DNA: TGTGCCAGCAGTTCTAGCGGGGGGGCCTTCAATGAGCAGTTCTTC

D: NA
V: TRBV28
size: NA
J: TRBJ1-6
CDR3: CASRGAGYNSPLHF
DNA: TGTGCCAGCAGGGGGGCTGGGTATAATTCACCCCTCCACTTT

D: NA
V: TRBV10-1
size: NA
J: TRBJ2-1
CDR3: CASGGPRPGEQFF
DNA: TGCGCCAGCGGCGGCCCCCGACCGGGTGAGCAGTTCTTC

D: NA
V: TRBV6-5
size: once
J: TRBJ2-7
CDR3: CASSYSYRPGYEQYF
DNA: TGTGCCAGCAGTTACTCTTATCGGCCAGGGTACGAGCAGTACTTC

D: NA
V: TRBV11-2
size: NA
J: TRBJ2-3
CDR3: CASSLGLEDTQYF
DNA: TGTGCCAGCAGCTTAGGACTCGAAGATACGCAGTATTTT

D: NA
V: TRBV9
size: once
J: TRBJ1-2
CDR3: CASSVATGGIDGYTF
DNA: TGTGCCAGCAGCGTAGCGACCGGGGGTATAGATGGCTACACCTTC

D: TRBD1
V: TRBV11-2
size: NA
J: TRBJ1-6
CDR3: CASSSYRGPNSPLHF
DNA: TGTGCCAGCAGCTCTTACAGGGGGCCTAATTCACCCCTCCACTTT

D: NA
V: TRBV3-1/TRBV3-2
size: NA
J: TRBJ1-1
CDR3: CASSVGGGGTEAFF
DNA: TGTGCCAGCAGCGTCGGCGGGGGGGGCACTGAAGCTTTCTTT